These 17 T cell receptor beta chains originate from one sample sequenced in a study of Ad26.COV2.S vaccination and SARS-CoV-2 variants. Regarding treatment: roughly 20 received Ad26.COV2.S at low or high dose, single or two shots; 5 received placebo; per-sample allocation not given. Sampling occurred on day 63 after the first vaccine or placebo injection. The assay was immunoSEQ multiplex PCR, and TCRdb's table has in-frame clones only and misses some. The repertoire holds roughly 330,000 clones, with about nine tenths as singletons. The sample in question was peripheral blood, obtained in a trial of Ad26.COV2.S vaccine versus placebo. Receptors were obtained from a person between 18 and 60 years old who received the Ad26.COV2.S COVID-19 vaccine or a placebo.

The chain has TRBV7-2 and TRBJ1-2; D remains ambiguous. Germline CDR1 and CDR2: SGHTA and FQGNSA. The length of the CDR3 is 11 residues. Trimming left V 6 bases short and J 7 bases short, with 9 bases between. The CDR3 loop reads CASSFDGGYTF. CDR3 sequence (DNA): TGTGCCAGCAGTTTCGATGGTGGCTACACCTTC.

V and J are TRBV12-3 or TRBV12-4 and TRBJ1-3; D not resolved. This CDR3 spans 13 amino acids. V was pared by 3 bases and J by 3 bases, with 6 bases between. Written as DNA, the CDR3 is TGTGCCAGCAGTTTCAGTAATGGAAACACCATATATTTT. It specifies CASSFSNGNTIYF.

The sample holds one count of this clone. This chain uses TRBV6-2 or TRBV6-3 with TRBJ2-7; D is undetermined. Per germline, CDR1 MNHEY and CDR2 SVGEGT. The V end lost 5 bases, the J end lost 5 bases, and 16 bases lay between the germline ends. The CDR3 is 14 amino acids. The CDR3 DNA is TGTGCCAGCAGTCCCGCGGCCGAAGGCAACGAGCAGTACGTC. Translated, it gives CASSPAAEGNEQYV.

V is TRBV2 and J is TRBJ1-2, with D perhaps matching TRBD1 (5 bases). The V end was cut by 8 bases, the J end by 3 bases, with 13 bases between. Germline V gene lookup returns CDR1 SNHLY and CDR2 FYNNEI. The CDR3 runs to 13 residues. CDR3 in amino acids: CASVLGGDYGYTF. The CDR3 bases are TGTGCCAGCGTGTTGGGGGGAGACTATGGCTACACCTTC.

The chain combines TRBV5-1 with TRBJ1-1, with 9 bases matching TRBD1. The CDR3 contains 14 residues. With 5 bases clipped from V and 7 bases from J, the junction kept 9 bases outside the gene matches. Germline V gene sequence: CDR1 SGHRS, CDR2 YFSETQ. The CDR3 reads CASRPGQGGFEAFF. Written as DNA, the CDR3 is TGCGCCAGCAGACCGGGACAGGGAGGATTTGAAGCTTTCTTT.

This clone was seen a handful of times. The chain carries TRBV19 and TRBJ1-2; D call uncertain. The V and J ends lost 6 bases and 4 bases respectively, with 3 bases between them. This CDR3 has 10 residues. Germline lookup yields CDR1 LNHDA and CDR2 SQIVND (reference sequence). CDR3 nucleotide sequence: TGTGCCAGTAGAGGCTATGGCTACACCTTC. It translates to CASRGYGYTF.

CDR3 protein: CASSPGGDEQYV. The CDR3 DNA sequence: TGTGCCAGCTCACCGGGGGGGGACGAGCAGTACGTC. The chain carries TRBV18 and TRBJ2-7; 7 bases are a match to TRBD2. The trim removed 3 bases at V and 5 bases at J, leaving 1 base unmatched. The CDR3 is 12 residues long. Germline loops: CDR1 KGHSH, CDR2 LQKENI.

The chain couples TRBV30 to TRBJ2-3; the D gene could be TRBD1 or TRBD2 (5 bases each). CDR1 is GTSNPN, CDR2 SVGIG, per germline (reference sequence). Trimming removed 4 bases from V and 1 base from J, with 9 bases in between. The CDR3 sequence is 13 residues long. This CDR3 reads CAWKRGGTDTQYF. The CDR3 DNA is TGTGCCTGGAAGAGGGGAGGCACAGATACGCAGTATTTT.

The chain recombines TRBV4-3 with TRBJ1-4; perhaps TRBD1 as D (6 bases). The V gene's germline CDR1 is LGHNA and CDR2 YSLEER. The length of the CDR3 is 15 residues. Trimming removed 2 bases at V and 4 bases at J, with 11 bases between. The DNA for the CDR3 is TGCGCCAGCAGCCAAAAACAGGGCTATAATGAAAAACTGTTTTTT. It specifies CASSQKQGYNEKLFF.

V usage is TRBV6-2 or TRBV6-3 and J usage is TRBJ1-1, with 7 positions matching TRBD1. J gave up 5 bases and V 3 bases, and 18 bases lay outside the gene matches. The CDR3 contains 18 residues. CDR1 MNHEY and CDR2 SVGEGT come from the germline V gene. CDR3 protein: CASSYESGGVRQGTEAFF. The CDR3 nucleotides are TGTGCCAGCAGTTATGAATCGGGGGGCGTCAGACAGGGAACTGAAGCTTTCTTT.

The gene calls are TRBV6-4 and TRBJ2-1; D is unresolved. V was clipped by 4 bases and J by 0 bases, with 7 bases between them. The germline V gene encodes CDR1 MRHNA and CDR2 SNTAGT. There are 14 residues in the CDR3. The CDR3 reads CASSVGYSYNEQFF. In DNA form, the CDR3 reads TGTGCCAGCAGTGTCGGGTACTCCTACAATGAGCAGTTCTTC.

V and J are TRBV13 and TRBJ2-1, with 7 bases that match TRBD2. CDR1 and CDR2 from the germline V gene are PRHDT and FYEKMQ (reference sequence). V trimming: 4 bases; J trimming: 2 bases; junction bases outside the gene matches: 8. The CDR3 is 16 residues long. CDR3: CASSSPKRGPYNEQFF. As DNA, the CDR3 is TGTGCCAGCAGCTCACCCAAGCGGGGCCCCTACAATGAGCAGTTCTTC.

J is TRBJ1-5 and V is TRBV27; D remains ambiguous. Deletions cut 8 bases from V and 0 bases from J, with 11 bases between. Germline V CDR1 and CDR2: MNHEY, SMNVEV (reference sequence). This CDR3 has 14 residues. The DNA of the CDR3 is TGTGCCAGCCGGGATAGCGATAGCAATCAGCCCCAGCATTTT. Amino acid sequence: CASRDSDSNQPQHF.

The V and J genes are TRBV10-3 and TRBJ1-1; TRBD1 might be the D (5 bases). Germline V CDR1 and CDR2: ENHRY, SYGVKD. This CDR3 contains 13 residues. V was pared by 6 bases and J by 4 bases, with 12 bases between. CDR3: CAIRGQGSTEAFF. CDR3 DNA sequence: TGTGCCATCAGGGGGCAGGGAAGCACTGAAGCTTTCTTT.

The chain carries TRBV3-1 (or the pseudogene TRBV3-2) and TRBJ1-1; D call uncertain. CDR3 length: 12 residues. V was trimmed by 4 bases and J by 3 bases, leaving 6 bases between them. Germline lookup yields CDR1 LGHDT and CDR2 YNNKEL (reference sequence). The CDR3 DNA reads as TGTGCCAGCAGCCGGCAGGACACTGAAGCTTTCTTT. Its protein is CASSRQDTEAFF.

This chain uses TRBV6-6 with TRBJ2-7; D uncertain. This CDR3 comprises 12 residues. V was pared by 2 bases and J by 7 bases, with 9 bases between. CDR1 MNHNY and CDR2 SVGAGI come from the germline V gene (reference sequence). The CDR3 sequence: CASSYPAGEQYF. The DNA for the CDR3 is TGTGCCAGCAGTTACCCCGCCGGGGAGCAGTACTTC.

The CDR3 DNA follows: TGTGCCTGGAGTGTCGGGACTTACAATGAGCAGTTCTTC. It codes for CAWSVGTYNEQFF. V is TRBV30 and J is TRBJ2-1, with a possible D match to TRBD2 (6 bases). The CDR3 covers 13 residues. The ends were cut back, 0 bases at V and 4 bases at J, with 7 bases in the middle. Germline V lookup: CDR1 GTSNPN, CDR2 SVGIG (reference sequence).